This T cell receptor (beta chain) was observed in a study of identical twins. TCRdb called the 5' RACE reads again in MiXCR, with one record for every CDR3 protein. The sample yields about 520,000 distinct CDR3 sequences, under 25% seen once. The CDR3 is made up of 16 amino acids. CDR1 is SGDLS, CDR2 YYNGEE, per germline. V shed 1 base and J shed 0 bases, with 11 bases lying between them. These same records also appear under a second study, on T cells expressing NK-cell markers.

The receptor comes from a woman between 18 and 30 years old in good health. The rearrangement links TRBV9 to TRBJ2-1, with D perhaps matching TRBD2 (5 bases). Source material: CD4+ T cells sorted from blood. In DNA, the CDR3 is TGTGCCAGCAGCGTACAGGCGGGTCGCTCCTACAATGAGCAGTTCTTC. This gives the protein CASSVQAGRSYNEQFF. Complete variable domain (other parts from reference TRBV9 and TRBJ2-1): DSGVTQTPKHLITATGQRVTLRCSPRSGDLSVYWYQQSLDQGLQFLIQYYNGEERAKGNILERFSAQQFPDLHSELNLSSLELGDSALYFCASSVQAGRSYNEQFFGPGTRLTVL.